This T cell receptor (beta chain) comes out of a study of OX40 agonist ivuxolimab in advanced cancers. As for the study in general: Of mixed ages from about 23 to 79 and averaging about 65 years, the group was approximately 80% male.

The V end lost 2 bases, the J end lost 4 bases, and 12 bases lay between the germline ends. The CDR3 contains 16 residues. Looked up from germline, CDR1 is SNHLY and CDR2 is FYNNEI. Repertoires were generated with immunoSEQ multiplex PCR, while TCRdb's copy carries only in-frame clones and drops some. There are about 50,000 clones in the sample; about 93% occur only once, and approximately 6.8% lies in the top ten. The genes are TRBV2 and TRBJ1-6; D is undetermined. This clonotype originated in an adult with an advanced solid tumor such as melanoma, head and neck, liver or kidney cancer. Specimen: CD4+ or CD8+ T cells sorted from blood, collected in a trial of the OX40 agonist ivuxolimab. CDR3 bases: TGTGCCAGCAGTGAATGGCTAACGGATTATAATTCACCCCTCCACTTT. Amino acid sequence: CASSEWLTDYNSPLHF.